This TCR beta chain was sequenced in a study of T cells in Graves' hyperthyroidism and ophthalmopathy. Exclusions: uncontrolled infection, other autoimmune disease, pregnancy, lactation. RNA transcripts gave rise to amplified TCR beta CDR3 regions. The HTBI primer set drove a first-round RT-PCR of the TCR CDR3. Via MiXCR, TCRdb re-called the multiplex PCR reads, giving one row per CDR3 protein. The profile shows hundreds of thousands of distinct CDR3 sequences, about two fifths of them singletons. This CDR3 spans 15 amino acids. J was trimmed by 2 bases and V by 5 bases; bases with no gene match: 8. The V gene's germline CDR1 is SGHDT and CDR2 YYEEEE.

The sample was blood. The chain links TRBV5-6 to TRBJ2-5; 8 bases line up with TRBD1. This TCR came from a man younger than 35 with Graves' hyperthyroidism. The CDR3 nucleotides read TGTGCCAGCAGTCAAGGACAGGGTGGGCAAGAGACCCAGTACTTC. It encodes CASSQGQGGQETQYF.